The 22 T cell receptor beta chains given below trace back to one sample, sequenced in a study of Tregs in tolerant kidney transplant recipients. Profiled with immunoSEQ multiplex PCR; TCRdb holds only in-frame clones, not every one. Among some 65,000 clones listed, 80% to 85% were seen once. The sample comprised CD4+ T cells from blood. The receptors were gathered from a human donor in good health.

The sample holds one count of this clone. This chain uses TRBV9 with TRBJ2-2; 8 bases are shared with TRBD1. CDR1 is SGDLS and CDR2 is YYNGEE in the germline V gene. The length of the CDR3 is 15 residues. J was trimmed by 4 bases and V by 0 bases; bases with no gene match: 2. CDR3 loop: CASSVAGTGTGELFF. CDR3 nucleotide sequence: TGTGCCAGCAGCGTAGCGGGGACAGGCACCGGGGAGCTGTTTTTT.

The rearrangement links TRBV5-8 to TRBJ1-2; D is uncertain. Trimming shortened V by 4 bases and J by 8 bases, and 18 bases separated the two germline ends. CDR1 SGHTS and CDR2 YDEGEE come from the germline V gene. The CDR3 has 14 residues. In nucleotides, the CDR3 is TGTGCCAGCAGCCGCCCGCCCGCCAAAATAGGCTACACCTTC. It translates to CASSRPPAKIGYTF.

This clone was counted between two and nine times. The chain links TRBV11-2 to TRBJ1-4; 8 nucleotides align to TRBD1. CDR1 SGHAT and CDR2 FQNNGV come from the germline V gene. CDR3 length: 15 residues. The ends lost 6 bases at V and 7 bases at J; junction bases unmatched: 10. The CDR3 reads CASRPIQGGREKLFF. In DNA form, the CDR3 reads TGTGCCAGCAGGCCGATACAGGGGGGTCGTGAAAAACTGTTTTTT. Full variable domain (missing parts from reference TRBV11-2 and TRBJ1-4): EAGVAQSPRYKIIEKRQSVAFWCNPISGHATLYWYQQILGQGPKLLIQFQNNGVVDDSQLPKDRFSAERLKGVDSTLKIQPAKLEDSAVYLCASRPIQGGREKLFFGSGTQLSVL.

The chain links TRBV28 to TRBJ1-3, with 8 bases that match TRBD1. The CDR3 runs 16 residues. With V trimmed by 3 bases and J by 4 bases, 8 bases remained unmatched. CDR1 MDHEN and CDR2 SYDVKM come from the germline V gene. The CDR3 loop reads CASSFGRGQAGNTIYF. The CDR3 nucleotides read TGTGCCAGCAGTTTTGGGAGGGGACAGGCGGGAAACACCATATATTTT.

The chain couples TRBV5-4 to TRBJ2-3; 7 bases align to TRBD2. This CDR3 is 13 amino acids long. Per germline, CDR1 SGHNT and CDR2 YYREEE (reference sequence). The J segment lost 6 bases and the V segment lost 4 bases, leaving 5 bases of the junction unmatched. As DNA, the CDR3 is TGTGCCAGCAGCGCCCTAGCGGTCGATACGCAGTATTTT. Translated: CASSALAVDTQYF.

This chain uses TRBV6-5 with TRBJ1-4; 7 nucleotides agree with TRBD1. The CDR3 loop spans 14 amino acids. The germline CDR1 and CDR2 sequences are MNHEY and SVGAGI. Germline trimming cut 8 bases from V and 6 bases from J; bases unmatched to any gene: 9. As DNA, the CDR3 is TGTGCCAGCCGAACCGGGACAGCTGATGAAAAACTGTTTTTT. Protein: CASRTGTADEKLFF.

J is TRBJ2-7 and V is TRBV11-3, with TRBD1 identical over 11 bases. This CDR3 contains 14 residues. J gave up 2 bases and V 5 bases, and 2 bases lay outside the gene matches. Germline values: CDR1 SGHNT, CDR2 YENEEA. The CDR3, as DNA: TGTGCCAGCAGCCCGGGACAGGGGGCCTACGAGCAGTACTTC. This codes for CASSPGQGAYEQYF.

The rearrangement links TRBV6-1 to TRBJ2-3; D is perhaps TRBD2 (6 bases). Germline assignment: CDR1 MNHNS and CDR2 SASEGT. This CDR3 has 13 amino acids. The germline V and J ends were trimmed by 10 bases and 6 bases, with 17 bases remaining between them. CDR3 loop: CAIPSVSGDTQYF. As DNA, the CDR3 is TGTGCCATTCCGTCGGTGAGCGGGGATACGCAGTATTTT.

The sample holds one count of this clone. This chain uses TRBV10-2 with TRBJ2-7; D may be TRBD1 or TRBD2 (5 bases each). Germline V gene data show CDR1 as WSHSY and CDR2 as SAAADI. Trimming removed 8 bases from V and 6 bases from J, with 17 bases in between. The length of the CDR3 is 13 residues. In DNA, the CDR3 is TGCGCCAGCTCACGGGACCTCGCCTCCGAGCAGTACTTC. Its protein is CASSRDLASEQYF.

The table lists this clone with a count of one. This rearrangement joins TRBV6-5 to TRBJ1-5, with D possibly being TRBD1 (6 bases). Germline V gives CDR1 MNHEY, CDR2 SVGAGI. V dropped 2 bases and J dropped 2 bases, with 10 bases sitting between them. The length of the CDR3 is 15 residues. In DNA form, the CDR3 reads TGTGCCAGCAGTTACCGAGGGGGGGGCAATCAGCCCCAGCATTTT. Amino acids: CASSYRGGGNQPQHF.

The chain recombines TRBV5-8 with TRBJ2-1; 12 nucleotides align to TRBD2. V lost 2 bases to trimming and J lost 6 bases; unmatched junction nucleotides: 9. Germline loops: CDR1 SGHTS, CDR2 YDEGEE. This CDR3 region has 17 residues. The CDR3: CASSFTPLAGGSNEQFF. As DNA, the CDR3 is TGTGCCAGCAGCTTCACCCCCCTAGCGGGGGGGTCCAATGAGCAGTTCTTC.

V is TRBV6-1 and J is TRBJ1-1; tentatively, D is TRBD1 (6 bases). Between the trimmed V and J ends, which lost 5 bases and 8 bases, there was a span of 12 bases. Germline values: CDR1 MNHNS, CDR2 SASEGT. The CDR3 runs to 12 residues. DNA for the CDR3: TGTGCCAGCAGTTCCTCGGACAGAGAAGCTTTCTTT. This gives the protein CASSSSDREAFF.

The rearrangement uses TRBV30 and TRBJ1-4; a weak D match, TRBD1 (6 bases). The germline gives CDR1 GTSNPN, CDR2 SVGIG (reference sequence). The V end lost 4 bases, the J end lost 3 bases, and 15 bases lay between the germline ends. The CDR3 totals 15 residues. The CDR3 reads CAWTPGAGANEKLFF. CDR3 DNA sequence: TGTGCCTGGACCCCAGGGGCCGGGGCTAATGAAAAACTGTTTTTT.

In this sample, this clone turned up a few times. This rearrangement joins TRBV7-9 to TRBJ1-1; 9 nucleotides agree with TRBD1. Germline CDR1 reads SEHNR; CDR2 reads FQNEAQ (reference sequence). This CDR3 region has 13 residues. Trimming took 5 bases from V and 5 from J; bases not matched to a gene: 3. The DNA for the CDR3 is TGTGCCAGCAGCGCACAGGGGGCTACTGAAGCTTTCTTT. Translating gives CASSAQGATEAFF.

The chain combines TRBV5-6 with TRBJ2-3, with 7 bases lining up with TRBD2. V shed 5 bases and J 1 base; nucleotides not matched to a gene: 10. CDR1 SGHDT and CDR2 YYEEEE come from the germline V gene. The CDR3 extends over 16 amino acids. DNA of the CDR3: TGTGCCAGCAGACCAACTCATGGGAGGGGCACAGATACGCAGTATTTT. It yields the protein CASRPTHGRGTDTQYF.

In DNA, the CDR3 is TGTGCCAGCACCCCCCGTGGGGCCGAAGCTTTCTTT. This gives the protein CASTPRGAEAFF. The chain couples TRBV28 to TRBJ1-1, with D tentatively TRBD1 (5 bases). The CDR3 runs to 12 residues. With 7 bases removed from V and 8 bases from J, the gap between germline ends came to 14 bases. Germline CDR1 and CDR2: MDHEN and SYDVKM.

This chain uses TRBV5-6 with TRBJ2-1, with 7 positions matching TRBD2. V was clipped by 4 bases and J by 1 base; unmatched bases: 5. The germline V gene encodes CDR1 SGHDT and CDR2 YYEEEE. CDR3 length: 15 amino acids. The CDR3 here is CASSPLADSYNEQFF. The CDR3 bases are TGTGCCAGCAGCCCCCTAGCGGATTCCTACAATGAGCAGTTCTTC.

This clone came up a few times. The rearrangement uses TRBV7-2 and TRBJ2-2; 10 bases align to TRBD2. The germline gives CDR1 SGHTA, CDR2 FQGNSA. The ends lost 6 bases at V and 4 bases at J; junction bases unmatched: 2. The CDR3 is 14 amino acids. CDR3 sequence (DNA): TGTGCCAGCAGTCGACTAGCGGGCACCGGGGAGCTGTTTTTT. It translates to CASSRLAGTGELFF.

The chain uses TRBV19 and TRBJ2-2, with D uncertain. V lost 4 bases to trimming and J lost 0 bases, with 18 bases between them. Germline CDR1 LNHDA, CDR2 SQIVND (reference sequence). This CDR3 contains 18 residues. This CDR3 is CASSTPAPISTNTGELFF. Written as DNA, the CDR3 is TGTGCCAGTAGTACCCCCGCCCCTATCAGTACGAACACCGGGGAGCTGTTTTTT.

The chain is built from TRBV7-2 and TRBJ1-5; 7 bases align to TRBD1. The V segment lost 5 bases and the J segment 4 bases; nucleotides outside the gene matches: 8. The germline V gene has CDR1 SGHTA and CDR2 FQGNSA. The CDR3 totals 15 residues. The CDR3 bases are TGTGCCAGCAGCAAGGGGACAGATCGGAATCAGCCCCAGCATTTT. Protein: CASSKGTDRNQPQHF.

The CDR3 DNA reads TGTGCCAGCAGCTTAGTCGGTAGCGACTACGAGCAGTACTTC. Its protein is CASSLVGSDYEQYF. The V gene is TRBV7-2, the J gene TRBJ2-7; perhaps TRBD2 as D (5 bases). Germline V CDR1 and CDR2: SGHTA, FQGNSA. The CDR3 is made up of 14 amino acids. Trimming shortened V by 1 base and J by 3 bases, and 10 bases separated the two germline ends.

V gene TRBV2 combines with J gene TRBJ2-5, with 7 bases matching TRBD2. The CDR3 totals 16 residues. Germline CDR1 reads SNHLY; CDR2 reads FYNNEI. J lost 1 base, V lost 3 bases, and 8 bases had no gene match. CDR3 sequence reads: CASSDFRGGSQETQYF. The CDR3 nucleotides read TGTGCCAGCAGTGATTTCCGCGGGGGTTCCCAAGAGACCCAGTACTTC.